This is a list of T cell receptor beta chains from one sample in a study of blood T cell repertoires in COVID-19. Profiling relied on immunoSEQ multiplex PCR, and the TCRdb table lists in-frame clones only, not all of them. Among 150,000 to 200,000 clones listed, almost 80% were seen once. Sample: PBMCs or T cells enriched from blood (not recorded which). All receptors come from a woman in her 50s who had recovered from COVID-19. Each CDR3 is given with its conserved first and last residue. The order of the fields is J gene, V gene, clone size, D gene, CDR3 DNA, CDR3 protein. D genes are given only for firm matches. Only part of the rows carry a size: once, few, many, or a class if the clone is expanded.

>TRBJ1-6|TRBV6-6|-|TRBD1
TGTGCCAGCAGCATTACCGGGACAGGGCTCCCTAATTCACCCCTCCACTTT
CASSITGTGLPNSPLHF
>TRBJ1-1|TRBV28|-|-
TGTGCCAGCAGGAGCTTACAGGGTAACACTGAAGCTTTCTTT
CASRSLQGNTEAFF
>TRBJ2-7|TRBV6-5|-|-
TGTGCCAGCAGCCGGCGGACAGGAGGGGGATACGAGCAGTACTTC
CASSRRTGGGYEQYF
>TRBJ2-7|TRBV2|once|TRBD2
TGTGCCAGCAGTGAAGCGTTAGCGGGAAGCGACGAGCAGTACTTC
CASSEALAGSDEQYF
>TRBJ2-4|TRBV18|-|TRBD2
TGTGCCAGCTCACCGGGGACTAGCGGTCTAAAAAACATTCAGTACTTC
CASSPGTSGLKNIQYF
>TRBJ1-2|TRBV2|-|-
TGTGCCAGCAGTGAACTTGGGAGATCTAACTATGGCTACACCTTC
CASSELGRSNYGYTF
>TRBJ2-2|TRBV7-2|-|-
TGTGCCAGCAACAGGGAATCCGGGGAGCTGTTTTTT
CASNRESGELFF
>TRBJ1-2|TRBV11-2|-|-
TGTGCCAGCAGCTTTGCGCCGGGAGAAGGGTATGGCTACACCTTC
CASSFAPGEGYGYTF
>TRBJ2-2|TRBV9|-|TRBD1
TGTGCCAGCAGAGAGGGGGCCGGAACCACCGGGGAGCTGTTTTTT
CASREGAGTTGELFF
>TRBJ2-2|TRBV19|-|TRBD1
TGTGCCAGTAGTATCCAGGGGGCGAACACCGGGGAGCTGTTTTTT
CASSIQGANTGELFF
>TRBJ1-2|TRBV27|-|TRBD1
TGTGCCAGCAGTTTATCAGGGGGCCCGCGGGGCTATGGCTACACCTTC
CASSLSGGPRGYGYTF
>TRBJ2-7|TRBV3-1/TRBV3-2|-|-
TGTGCCAGCAGCCAAGACCAGGCGACCGTCTTACAGTACTTC
CASSQDQATVLQYF
>TRBJ1-1|TRBV28|-|-
TGTGCCTTGGGCCTTATGAACACTGAAGCTTTCTTT
CALGLMNTEAFF
>TRBJ1-4|TRBV4-2|-|TRBD1
TGTGCCAGCAGCCCGGGACAGGATGTGGGAAATGAAAAACTGTTTTTT
CASSPGQDVGNEKLFF
>TRBJ2-1|TRBV9|-|-
TGTGCCAGCAGCGTAGCTGTACTTAACAATGAGCAGTTCTTC
CASSVAVLNNEQFF
>TRBJ2-1|TRBV11-2|-|-
TGTGCCAGCAGCCGTAGTGACTACAATGAGCAGTTCTTC
CASSRSDYNEQFF
>TRBJ1-2|TRBV14|once|-
TGTGCCAGCAGCCAAGCGCGTTCAGGGTACGATGGCTACACCTTC
CASSQARSGYDGYTF
>TRBJ2-2|TRBV24-1|-|-
TGTGCCACCAGTGAGACCAGGGGGATTTTAGCGGGGATAAACACCGGGGAGCTGTTTTTT
CATSETRGILAGINTGELFF
>TRBJ2-1|TRBV4-2|-|TRBD2
TGTGCCAGCAGCCCGGCTCAAGACTCGCGGGGGACGTACAATGAGCAGTTCTTC
CASSPAQDSRGTYNEQFF
>TRBJ1-2|TRBV24-1|once|TRBD1
TGTGCCACCAGTGATTTGGGGACAGCCTATGGCTACACCTTC
CATSDLGTAYGYTF
>TRBJ2-1|TRBV28|-|TRBD2
TGTGCCAGCAGTTTACGAAACAGCGGGAGCTACAATGAGCAGTTCTTC
CASSLRNSGSYNEQFF
>TRBJ1-3|TRBV29-1|-|TRBD1
TGCAGCTATCTAGGACAGGGCTCTGGAAACACCATATATTTT
CSYLGQGSGNTIYF
>TRBJ2-3|TRBV5-1|-|-
TGCGCCAGCAGCTCAGGACTAATTAGCACAGATACGCAGTATTTT
CASSSGLISTDTQYF
>TRBJ2-7|TRBV5-1|few|TRBD1
TGCGCCAGCAGCTTGTCGGGACAGGGGTACGAGCAGTACTTC
CASSLSGQGYEQYF
>TRBJ2-7|TRBV20-1|few|-
TGCAGTGCTTTAGTCTCCTACGAGCAGTACTTC
CSALVSYEQYF
>TRBJ2-2|TRBV10-1|-|-
TGCGCCAGCAGTGCCCTAGACAGACCCGGGGAGCTGTTTTTT
CASSALDRPGELFF
>TRBJ2-2|TRBV30|-|TRBD2
TGTGCCTGGAGTGGACTAGCGGGAGCCATCGGGGAGCTGTTTTTT
CAWSGLAGAIGELFF
>TRBJ2-7|TRBV7-9|once|TRBD1
TGTGCCAGCAGCGGACAGGGACTCTCCTACGAGCAGTACTTC
CASSGQGLSYEQYF
>TRBJ1-2|TRBV19|-|TRBD1
TGTGCCAGTAGGTACAGGGGCGATGGCTACACCTTC
CASRYRGDGYTF
>TRBJ1-5|TRBV19|-|TRBD1
TGTGCCAGTAGTAGACCAGGACAGGGGCATCAGCCCCAGCATTTT
CASSRPGQGHQPQHF
>TRBJ1-1|TRBV27|-|TRBD1
TGTGCCAGCAGTGAACGTCCGGGACAGGGGATGAACACTGAAGCTTTCTTT
CASSERPGQGMNTEAFF
>TRBJ2-1|TRBV24-1|-|-
TGTGCCACCAGTGATTTCGGCGGGACCTACAATGAGCAGTTCTTC
CATSDFGGTYNEQFF
>TRBJ1-5|TRBV6-1|-|TRBD1
TGTGCCAGCAGTTTCACCGGGACAGGGCAACAGCCCCAGCATTTT
CASSFTGTGQQPQHF
>TRBJ1-5|TRBV29-1|-|-
TGCAGCGTACAACAGGGCGGCAGCAATCAGCCCCAGCATTTT
CSVQQGGSNQPQHF
>TRBJ2-5|TRBV20-1|-|TRBD2
TGCAGTGCTAGTAGCGGGAGAGGCAGAGAGACCCAGTACTTC
CSASSGRGRETQYF
>TRBJ1-2|TRBV18|-|-
TGTGCCAGCTCACCAGAGGAAGTCCTTAACTATGGCTACACCTTC
CASSPEEVLNYGYTF
>TRBJ2-1|TRBV19|-|TRBD2
TGTGCCAGTAGTCCGACTAGCGGGTATACAATGGGGCAGTTCTTC
CASSPTSGYTMGQFF